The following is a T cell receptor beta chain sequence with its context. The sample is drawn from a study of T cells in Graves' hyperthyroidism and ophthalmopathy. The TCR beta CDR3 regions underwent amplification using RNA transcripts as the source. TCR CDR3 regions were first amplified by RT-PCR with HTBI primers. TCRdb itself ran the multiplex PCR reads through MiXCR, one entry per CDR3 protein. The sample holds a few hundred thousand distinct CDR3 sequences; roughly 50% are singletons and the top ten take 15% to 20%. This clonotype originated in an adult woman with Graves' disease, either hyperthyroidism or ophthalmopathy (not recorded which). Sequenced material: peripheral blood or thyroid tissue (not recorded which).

The CDR3 sequence is CAISDSGRAGYTF. The DNA of the CDR3 is TGTGCCATCAGTGATAGCGGGAGGGCGGGCTACACCTTC. The rearrangement joins TRBV10-3 to TRBJ1-2; D gene ambiguous. The CDR3 covers 13 residues. The germline V gene has CDR1 ENHRY and CDR2 SYGVKD. The ends were cut back, 3 bases at V and 8 bases at J, with 13 bases in the middle.